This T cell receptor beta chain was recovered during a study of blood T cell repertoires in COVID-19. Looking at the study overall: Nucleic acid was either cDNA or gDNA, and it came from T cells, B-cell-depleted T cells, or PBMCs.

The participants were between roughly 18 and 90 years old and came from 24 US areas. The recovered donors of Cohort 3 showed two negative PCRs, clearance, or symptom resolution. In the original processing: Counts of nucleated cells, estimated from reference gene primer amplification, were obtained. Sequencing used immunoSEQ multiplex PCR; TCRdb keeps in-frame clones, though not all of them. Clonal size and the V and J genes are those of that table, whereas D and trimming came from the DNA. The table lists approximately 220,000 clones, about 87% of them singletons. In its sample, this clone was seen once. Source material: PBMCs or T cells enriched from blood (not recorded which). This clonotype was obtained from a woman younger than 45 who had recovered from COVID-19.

The CDR3 region has the DNA TGTGCCAGCAGTTACAGGGGGTTCTCCTACAATGAGCAGTTCTTC. Its translation is CASSYRGFSYNEQFF. This chain links TRBV6-5 with TRBJ2-1; TRBD1 is a possible D gene (6 bases). The V and J ends lost 2 bases and 0 bases respectively, with 8 bases between them. The length of the CDR3 is 15 residues. In germline, CDR1 is MNHEY, CDR2 SVGAGI.